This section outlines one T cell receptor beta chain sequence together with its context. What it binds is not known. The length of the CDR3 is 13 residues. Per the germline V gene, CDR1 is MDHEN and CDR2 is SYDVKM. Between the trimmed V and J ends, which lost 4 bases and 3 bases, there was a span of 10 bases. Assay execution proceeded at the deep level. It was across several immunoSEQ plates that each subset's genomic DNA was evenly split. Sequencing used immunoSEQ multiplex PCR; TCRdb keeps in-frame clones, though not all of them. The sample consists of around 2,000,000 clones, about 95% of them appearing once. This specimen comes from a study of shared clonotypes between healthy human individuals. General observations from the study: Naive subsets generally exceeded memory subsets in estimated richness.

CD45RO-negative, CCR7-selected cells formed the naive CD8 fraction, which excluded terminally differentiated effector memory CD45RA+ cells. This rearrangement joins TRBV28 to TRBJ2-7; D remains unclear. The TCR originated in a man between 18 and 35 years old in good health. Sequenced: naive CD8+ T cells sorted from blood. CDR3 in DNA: TGTGCCAGCAGTTATGGGCTAAGCTACGAGCAGTACTTC. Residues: CASSYGLSYEQYF.